This passage covers 28 T cell receptor beta chains from one sample sequenced in a study of cytomegalovirus exposure and HLA in healthy donors. It was with 60 Vbeta and 13 Jbeta primers that the PCR ran. Profiled with immunoSEQ multiplex PCR; TCRdb holds only in-frame clones, not every one. The table includes under 150,000 clones, around 68% detected once. Sequenced sample: PBMCs. These receptors all come from a middle-aged woman in good health and CMV-seropositive.

The chain links TRBV5-1 to TRBJ1-4; 7 nucleotides line up with TRBD1. Germline V lookup: CDR1 SGHRS, CDR2 YFSETQ. V lost 0 bases, J lost 7 bases, and 9 bases stayed unmatched. The CDR3 length is 16 residues. The CDR3 spells CASSLDRGPPGEKLFF. The DNA of the CDR3 is TGCGCCAGCAGCTTGGACAGGGGCCCTCCGGGTGAAAAACTGTTTTTT.

The J gene is TRBJ1-4, the V gene TRBV4-3, with D hard to call. V lost 1 base to trimming and J lost 0 bases, with 12 bases between them. The CDR3 is made up of 17 amino acids. Germline CDR1 and CDR2: LGHNA and YSLEER. The CDR3 loop is CASSQGAAGATNEKLFF. In DNA form, the CDR3 reads TGCGCCAGCAGCCAAGGGGCTGCCGGGGCAACTAATGAAAAACTGTTTTTT.

This rearrangement joins TRBV15 to TRBJ2-6; 8 bases are a match to TRBD1. The CDR3 contains 17 residues. V lost 0 bases and J lost 8; bases outside the gene matches: 9. Germline assignment: CDR1 LNHNV and CDR2 YYDKDF (reference sequence). In nucleotides, the CDR3 is TGTGCCACCAGCAGAGATTCGAAGGCAGGGGGCACCAACGTCCTGACTTTC. It codes for CATSRDSKAGGTNVLTF.

The CDR3 protein is CASRGRQTPNQPQHF. CDR3 DNA: TGTGCCAGCAGGGGCCGGCAGACACCCAATCAGCCCCAGCATTTT. V gene TRBV2 combines with J gene TRBJ1-5; D remains ambiguous. This CDR3 has 15 residues. Germline values: CDR1 SNHLY, CDR2 FYNNEI. The V end was cut by 6 bases, the J end by 3 bases, with 15 bases between.

This clone has more than one count but fewer than ten. V usage is TRBV6-1 and J usage is TRBJ2-5, with no clear D. Germline V CDR1 and CDR2: MNHNS, SASEGT. Trimming took 4 bases from V and 1 from J, leaving 10 bases between them. The CDR3 is 14 residues long. CDR3 sequence: CASSVPITQETQYF. CDR3 DNA: TGTGCCAGCAGTGTACCTATTACCCAAGAGACCCAGTACTTC.

The chain couples TRBV15 to TRBJ1-1; the D is unclear. Per the germline V gene, CDR1 is LNHNV and CDR2 is YYDKDF (reference sequence). V was clipped by 3 bases and J by 5 bases, with 19 bases between them. This CDR3 comprises 16 residues. In DNA form, the CDR3 reads TGTGCCACCAGCAGGGGTTACGGCGGTCCCGAGACTGAAGCTTTCTTT. It is translated as CATSRGYGGPETEAFF. The full variable domain, its missing parts supplied by reference TRBV15 and TRBJ1-1, is DAMVIQNPRYQVTQFGKPVTLSCSQTLNHNVMYWYQQKSSQAPKLLFHYYDKDFNNEADTPDNFQSRRPNTSFCFLDIRSPGLGDTAMYLCATSRGYGGPETEAFFGQGTRLTVV.

The gene calls are TRBV28 and TRBJ2-3, with D possibly matching TRBD1 (7 bases). The V end lost 5 bases, the J end lost 3 bases, and 15 bases lay between the germline ends. CDR1 and CDR2 (germline): MDHEN, SYDVKM. The CDR3 runs 15 residues. Here the CDR3 DNA reads TGTGCCAGCAGTAACTCAGGGGGGAGGACAGATACGCAGTATTTT. It yields the protein CASSNSGGRTDTQYF. Variable domain in full (rest from reference TRBV28 and TRBJ2-3): DVKVTQSSRYLVKRTGEKVFLECVQDMDHENMFWYRQDPGLGLRLIYFSYDVKMKEKGDIPEGYSVSREKKERFSLILESASTNQTSMYLCASSNSGGRTDTQYFGPGTRLTVL.

This clone turned up a few times. The V call is TRBV7-2, the J call TRBJ1-1; no definite D call. Trimming cost V 3 bases and J 4 bases, with 18 bases left between them. The CDR3 has 16 amino acids. Germline values: CDR1 SGHTA, CDR2 FQGNSA. CDR3 nucleotides: TGTGCCAGCAGCTTCGGACGGGTGGGAGCAAGCACTGAAGCTTTCTTT. Its translation: CASSFGRVGASTEAFF. The full variable domain, rest sourced from reference TRBV7-2 and TRBJ1-1, is GAGVSQSPSNKVTEKGKDVELRCDPISGHTALYWYRQSLGQGLEFLIYFQGNSAPDKSGLPSDRFSAERTGGSVSTLTIQRTQQEDSAVYLCASSFGRVGASTEAFFGQGTRLTVV.

The V call is TRBV2, the J call TRBJ1-5; D is perhaps TRBD1 (6 bases). The V and J ends lost 4 bases and 2 bases respectively, with 9 bases between them. CDR1 SNHLY and CDR2 FYNNEI come from the germline V gene. The CDR3 runs to 14 residues. The CDR3 DNA sequence: TGTGCCAGCAGTGTCCCAGGGGGCAATCAGCCCCAGCATTTT. Translated, it gives CASSVPGGNQPQHF.

The chain's CDR3 is CASSPGFHRGGLNTEAFF. The CDR3 DNA reads as TGTGCCAGCAGCCCTGGGTTTCACAGGGGTGGCTTAAACACTGAAGCTTTCTTT. V gene TRBV9 combines with J gene TRBJ1-1, with 7 bases aligning to TRBD1. The V gene end was trimmed by 4 bases and the J gene end by 2 bases; junction bases not matched to a gene: 17. This CDR3 has 18 residues. In germline, CDR1 is SGDLS, CDR2 YYNGEE.

The CDR3 DNA is TGCACCAGCAGCCAAAGGGGCCCGAACACTGAAGCTTTCTTT. Encoded protein: CTSSQRGPNTEAFF. V is TRBV1 and J is TRBJ1-1; TRBD1 is the table's D call and was not checked against the DNA. TRBV1 is reported as a pseudogene. This CDR3 has 14 residues.

This chain uses TRBV6-1 with TRBJ2-3; 7 bases align to TRBD2. Germline CDR1 and CDR2: MNHNS and SASEGT. Trimming removed 4 bases from V and 1 base from J; junction bases left unmatched: 2. CDR3 length: 14 amino acids. CDR3 DNA: TGTGCCAGCAGTGTGACTAGCCGCACAGATACGCAGTATTTT. It specifies CASSVTSRTDTQYF.

The CDR3 DNA sequence: TGTGCCAGCAGCGAGGGGGTGACTAATGAAAAACTGTTTTTT. Its translation is CASSEGVTNEKLFF. V usage is TRBV9 and J usage is TRBJ1-4; perhaps TRBD1 as D (6 bases). CDR1 is SGDLS and CDR2 is YYNGEE in the germline V gene. V was trimmed by 3 bases and J by 2 bases, leaving 8 bases between them. CDR3 length: 14 amino acids.

Only a few counts were recorded for this clone. J is TRBJ2-5 and V is TRBV27, with D perhaps matching TRBD1 (6 bases). Per the germline V gene, CDR1 is MNHEY and CDR2 is SMNVEV (reference sequence). This CDR3 comprises 15 residues. The ends were cut back, 5 bases at V and 1 base at J, with 14 bases in the middle. CDR3 amino acids: CASSRVRDTQETQYF. CDR3 sequence (DNA): TGTGCCAGCAGTCGTGTCCGGGACACCCAAGAGACCCAGTACTTC.

The gene calls are TRBV27 and TRBJ1-2; 8 bases align to TRBD1. The germline V gene has CDR1 MNHEY and CDR2 SMNVEV (reference sequence). The junction had 3 bases not matched to a gene; V was cut back by 3 bases and J by 0 bases. This CDR3 has 15 residues. CDR3: CASSFTGGANYGYTF. DNA of the CDR3: TGTGCCAGCAGTTTCACAGGGGGAGCTAACTATGGCTACACCTTC.

In its sample, this clone was seen a few times. The chain has TRBV10-3 and TRBJ2-6; D is perhaps TRBD1 (6 bases). Germline lookup yields CDR1 ENHRY and CDR2 SYGVKD. The V end was cut by 9 bases, the J end by 5 bases, with 20 bases between. The CDR3 sequence is 16 residues long. This chain's CDR3 is CAIVGDKKLWANVLTF. CDR3 bases: TGTGCCATAGTAGGGGACAAGAAGCTCTGGGCCAACGTCCTGACTTTC.

The V call is TRBV5-8, the J call TRBJ2-1; a possible D gene is TRBD2 (6 bases). Trimming took off 4 bases at V and 6 bases at J, with 11 bases between the two ends. This CDR3 has 13 amino acids. From germline, CDR1 is SGHTS and CDR2 YDEGEE. The chain's CDR3 is CASSPWGVNEQFF. CDR3 sequence (DNA): TGTGCCAGCAGCCCTTGGGGGGTCAATGAGCAGTTCTTC.

This sequence joins TRBV2 and TRBJ1-4; D might be TRBD1 (6 bases). Germline-derived CDR1 and CDR2 are SNHLY and FYNNEI. V lost 4 bases, J lost 6 bases, and 15 bases lay in between. The length of the CDR3 is 15 residues. CDR3 coding DNA: TGTGCCAGCAGTGTAACAGGGCAGATTTATGAAAAACTGTTTTTT. Amino acids: CASSVTGQIYEKLFF.

The chain links TRBV29-1 to TRBJ2-5; 7 nucleotides line up with TRBD2. The junction had 6 bases not matched to a gene; V was cut back by 3 bases and J by 5 bases. From germline, CDR1 is SQVTM and CDR2 ANQGSEA. This CDR3 has 13 amino acids. The CDR3 sequence is CSVEAGDGETQYF. The CDR3 nucleotides are TGCAGCGTTGAGGCGGGGGACGGGGAGACCCAGTACTTC.

V usage is TRBV7-9 and J usage is TRBJ2-1; 15 nucleotides line up with TRBD2. The germline V gene has CDR1 SEHNR and CDR2 FQNEAQ (reference sequence). CDR3 length equals 19 residues. The trim removed 4 bases at V and 0 bases at J, leaving 7 bases unmatched. Here the CDR3 DNA reads TGTGCCAGCAGCTCGCTGGGACTAGCGGGAGGTACCTCCTACAATGAGCAGTTCTTC. Translating gives CASSSLGLAGGTSYNEQFF.

The rearrangement joins TRBV5-6 to TRBJ1-2, with D perhaps TRBD1 (5 bases). V lost 1 base and J lost 1, with 11 bases in between. The CDR3 runs to 15 residues. Germline V gives CDR1 SGHDT, CDR2 YYEEEE. CDR3 amino acids: CASSLIDSDNYGYTF. In DNA, the CDR3 is TGTGCCAGCAGCTTGATAGACAGCGATAACTATGGCTACACCTTC.

The genes are TRBV5-4 and TRBJ1-4; D might be TRBD1 (5 bases). In germline, CDR1 is SGHNT, CDR2 YYREEE (reference sequence). Trimming cost V 0 bases and J 4 bases, with 13 bases left between them. This CDR3 contains 16 residues. The CDR3 coding sequence is TGTGCCAGCAGCTTGGGCGCAGGGCTAGGTAATGAAAAACTGTTTTTT. It yields the protein CASSLGAGLGNEKLFF.

This clone came up once. The chain is built from TRBV4-1 and TRBJ2-1; TRBD2 aligns across 8 bases. The CDR3 length is 17 residues. The trim removed 2 bases at V and 9 bases at J, leaving 15 bases unmatched. The germline CDR1 and CDR2 sequences are MGHRA and YSYEKL. CDR3 bases: TGCGCCAGCAGCCAACCAAAAGCGGGAGCTCCGCTGCGTGAGCAGTTCTTC. The encoded protein is CASSQPKAGAPLREQFF.

This clone was counted a few times. The chain couples TRBV5-4 to TRBJ1-1, with D hard to call. Trimming removed 1 base from V and 0 bases from J, with 13 bases in between. The CDR3 totals 16 residues. CDR1 and CDR2 (germline): SGHNT, YYREEE (reference sequence). CDR3 nucleotides: TGTGCCAGCAGCTTGTACGCGGGAAACATGAACACTGAAGCTTTCTTT. This encodes CASSLYAGNMNTEAFF. Looking up the rest from reference TRBV5-4 and TRBJ1-1 gives the full variable domain: ETGVTQSPTHLIKTRGQQVTLRCSSQSGHNTVSWYQQALGQGPQFIFQYYREEENGRGNFPPRFSGLQFPNYSSELNVNALELDDSALYLCASSLYAGNMNTEAFFGQGTRLTVV.

The genes are TRBV6-5 and TRBJ1-5; possible D gene TRBD1, 5 bases. The CDR3 contains 15 residues. V dropped 4 bases and J dropped 6 bases, with 16 bases sitting between them. The germline CDR1 and CDR2 sequences are MNHEY and SVGAGI. CDR3 in DNA: TGTGCCAGCAGTTCGAGGCAGGGTGCCTTTCAGCCCCAGCATTTT. It yields the protein CASSSRQGAFQPQHF.

V and J are TRBV5-6 and TRBJ2-1, with 9 bases fitting TRBD2. The germline V gene encodes CDR1 SGHDT and CDR2 YYEEEE. The CDR3 has 17 residues. V was pared by 4 bases and J by 1 base, with 9 bases of the junction left unmatched. The CDR3 here is CASSLGRLAGSYNEQFF. DNA for the CDR3: TGTGCCAGCAGCCTGGGGCGGCTAGCGGGGTCCTACAATGAGCAGTTCTTC.

The CDR3: CASSTQGVSSSEAFF. The CDR3 DNA is TGTGCCAGCAGTACACAGGGGGTCTCGTCGTCTGAAGCTTTCTTT. The V gene is TRBV6-5, the J gene TRBJ1-1; 8 nucleotides agree with TRBD1. This CDR3 is built from 15 residues. V was clipped by 5 bases and J by 6 bases; unmatched bases: 11. Germline V gene sequence: CDR1 MNHEY, CDR2 SVGAGI.

The V gene is TRBV7-2, the J gene TRBJ2-3, with D possibly being TRBD2 (7 bases). CDR1 is SGHTA, CDR2 FQGNSA, per germline. With 1 base removed from V and 6 bases from J, the gap between germline ends came to 23 bases. This CDR3 is built from 18 residues. The chain's CDR3 is CASSLVFHGGPQLDTQYF. Written as DNA, the CDR3 is TGTGCCAGCAGCTTAGTCTTCCACGGGGGGCCTCAGCTGGATACGCAGTATTTT.